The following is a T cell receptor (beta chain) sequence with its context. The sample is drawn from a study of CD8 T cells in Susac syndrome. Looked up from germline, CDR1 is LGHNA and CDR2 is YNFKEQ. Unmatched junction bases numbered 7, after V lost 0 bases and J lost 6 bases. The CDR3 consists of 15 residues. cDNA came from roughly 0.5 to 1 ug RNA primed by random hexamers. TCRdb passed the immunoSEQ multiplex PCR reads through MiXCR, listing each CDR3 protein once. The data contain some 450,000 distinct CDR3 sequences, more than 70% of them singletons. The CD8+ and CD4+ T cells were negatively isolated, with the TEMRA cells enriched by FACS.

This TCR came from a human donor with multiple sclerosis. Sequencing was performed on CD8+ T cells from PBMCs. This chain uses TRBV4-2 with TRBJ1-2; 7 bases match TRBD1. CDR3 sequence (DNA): TGTGCCAGCAGCCAAGATCCCGCAGGGGGAAATGGCTACACCTTC. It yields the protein CASSQDPAGGNGYTF.